This T cell receptor beta chain was identified in a study of blood T cell repertoires in COVID-19 (dated by TCRdb to 2020 to 2021). Broadly, across the study: Recovered participants in ImmuneRACE Cohort 3 were defined as having two consecutive negative NP/OP PCR tests, clearance from a healthcare professional, or resolution of symptoms. The dataset comprised deeply sampled blood TCRbeta repertoires from subjects exposed to, actively infected with, or recovered from COVID-19. Where HLA class I and class II types were available, the types were taken from metadata supplied by the sample provider, not from assay-based typing. The collaborator samples originated in the United States, Italy and Spain and spanned the acute and convalescent phases of COVID-19. The material from the prospective study consisted of cDNA or gDNA derived from T cells, B-cell-depleted T cells, or PBMCs. The repertoires were made available in a free public database intended to serve as a resource for research on the immune response to SARS-CoV-2. Samples came from the ongoing ImmuneRACE study (first 160 participants) plus 1,254 subjects from 6 global collaborators. Sample metadata almost always included a de-identified subject ID, COVID-19 status, age in years and sex.

General findings and caveats noted by the study authors: How much clinical and demographic metadata was included differed by source and by participant, and the metadata was provided uncurated.

Points on this clone: The antigen this receptor binds is unknown. Per-nucleotide qualities are absent, and no much larger clonotype sits a single base away.

Via the germline V gene, CDR1 is SGHRS and CDR2 YFSETQ. Between the V and J ends, shortened by 4 bases and 7 bases respectively, the junction contains 11 bases. The CDR3 spans 13 residues, from the cysteine through the phenylalanine. Left in the record is the CDR3 DNA by itself, 39 bases read in frame from the first base. Enrolling through a virtual design, the prospective study's participants ranged in age from roughly 18 to 89 years and lived across 24 United States geographic areas. To assign participants to cohorts, the prospective study relied on clinical history that participants themselves reported in a screening survey and a study questionnaire. In the prospective study, mobile phlebotomists collected whole blood, serum and a nasopharyngeal or oropharyngeal swab from each participant. Additional blood draws and questionnaires over an approximately 2-month period could optionally be provided by prospective study participants. Before DNA extraction, blood samples from the prospective study were shipped at room temperature or frozen.

TCRbeta CDR3 regions were amplified from genomic DNA using the immunoSEQ Assay, a bias-controlled multiplex PCR. Per the source publication's procedure: Nucleated cell counts per sample were estimated from amplification of reference gene primers within the assay. To quantify the absolute abundance of each unique TCRbeta CDR3 rearrangement, sequence reads were collapsed and filtered. For each sample, productive Simpson clonality was calculated as the square root of Simpson's diversity index over productive rearrangements. TCRdb carries this immuneACCESS record with in-frame sequences only. Its versions omit some clonotypes, under half of them owing to an unresolved V gene in the studies checked, with the rest unexplained. V and J calls and clone size come straight from that table; D and trimming were deduced from the DNA. For this sample there are fewer than 250,000 clones; roughly 86% appear just once. In total, the top ten clones hold around 23% of the sample.

The receptor's source is a woman between 35 and 50 years old in a cohort exposed to, infected with or recovered from COVID-19 (not recorded which). The chain is encoded by TRBV5-1 joined to TRBJ2-2; TRBD1 is a weak D gene call, 6 bases matching. Material: PBMCs or T cells enriched from blood (not recorded which). The nucleotide sequence reads TGCGCCAGCAGCCAACAGGGCCACGGGGAGCTGTTTTTT. Translated, this gives CASSQQGHGELFF.